Reported below is one T cell receptor (beta chain). The data stem from a study of blood T cell repertoires in COVID-19. The V end lost 6 bases, the J end lost 4 bases, and 18 bases lay between the germline ends. The V gene's germline CDR1 is WSHSY and CDR2 SAAADI. The CDR3 runs 15 residues. Authors' processing steps: Nucleated cell number was recorded as an estimate derived from reference gene primer amplification. The table came from immunoSEQ multiplex PCR; TCRdb's copy has only in-frame clones and leaves some out. For V, J and clone size, that table is used; D and trimming come from the DNA. The data contain some 100,000 clones, around four fifths of them singletons.

The J gene is TRBJ1-2, the V gene TRBV10-2, with no clear D. The sequence was obtained from a man aged 70-80 years with active or convalescent COVID-19. Sample: peripheral blood. The CDR3 DNA follows: TGCGCCAGCAGCGAGGAGAGAGGGCACGGCTATGGCTACACCTTC. Encoded protein: CASSEERGHGYGYTF.